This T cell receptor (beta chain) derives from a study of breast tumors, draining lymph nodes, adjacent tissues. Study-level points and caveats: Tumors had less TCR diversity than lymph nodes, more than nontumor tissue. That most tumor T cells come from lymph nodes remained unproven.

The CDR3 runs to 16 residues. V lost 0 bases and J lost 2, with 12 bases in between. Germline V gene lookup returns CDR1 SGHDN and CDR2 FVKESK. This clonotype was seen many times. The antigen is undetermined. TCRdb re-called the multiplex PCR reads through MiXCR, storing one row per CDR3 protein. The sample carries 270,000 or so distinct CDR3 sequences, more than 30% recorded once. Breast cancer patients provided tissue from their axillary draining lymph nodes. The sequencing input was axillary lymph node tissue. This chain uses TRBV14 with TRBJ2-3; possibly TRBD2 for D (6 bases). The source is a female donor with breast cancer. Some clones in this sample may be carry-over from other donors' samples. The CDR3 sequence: CASSQDLGGATDTQYF. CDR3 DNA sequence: TGTGCCAGCAGCCAAGATCTGGGGGGAGCCACAGATACGCAGTATTTT. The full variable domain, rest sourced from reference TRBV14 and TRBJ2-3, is EAGVTQFPSHSVIEKGQTVTLRCDPISGHDNLYWYRRVMGKEIKFLLHFVKESKQDESGMPNNRFLAERTGGTYSTLKVQPAELEDSGVYFCASSQDLGGATDTQYFGPGTRLTVL.